A selection of T cell receptor beta chains follows, all from one sample in a study of blood T cell repertoires in COVID-19. The repertoire was sequenced with immunoSEQ multiplex PCR; TCRdb's copy has only in-frame clones and lacks some. The sample lists roughly 700,000 clones; more than 80% were seen once. Sequenced: peripheral blood. The source is a young woman with acute or convalescent COVID-19. Each CDR3 is given with its conserved first and last residue. Fields, in order: J gene, V gene, CDR3 protein.

TRBJ1-5,TRBV6-5,CASTRGGNQPQHF
TRBJ2-1,TRBV11-2,CASGTEAVSSYNEQFF
TRBJ2-7,TRBV6-2/TRBV6-3,CASSYTVLYEQYF
TRBJ2-3,TRBV7-6,CASSLFGGISTDTQYF
TRBJ2-7,TRBV9,CASSPQGQGGYEQYF
TRBJ1-2,TRBV29-1,CSVEGDRGNYGYTF
TRBJ1-1,TRBV27,CASRADRGGMNTEAFF
TRBJ1-4,TRBV6-1,CASSEGRRKNEKLFF
TRBJ1-2,TRBV2,CASTPKGGMYGYTF
TRBJ1-5,TRBV2,CASSDETPQGSTQPQHF
TRBJ2-1,TRBV9,CASSVDTGRYEQFF
TRBJ1-1,TRBV4-1,CASSQTDRGRGEAFF
TRBJ2-2,TRBV18,CASSPQQGRTGELFF
TRBJ1-1,TRBV6-5,CASRPDRGLNTEAFF